These 22 T cell receptor beta chains were all obtained from the same sample, sequenced in a study of OX40 agonist ivuxolimab in advanced cancers. Generated by immunoSEQ multiplex PCR, the TCRdb table keeps only in-frame clones and is missing some. The table has about 45,000 clones, roughly 90% seen once. Material: CD4+ or CD8+ T cells sorted from blood, obtained in a trial of the OX40 agonist ivuxolimab. The receptors originated from an adult with an advanced solid tumor such as melanoma, head and neck, liver or kidney cancer.

The chain has TRBV4-2 and TRBJ2-1; tentatively, D is TRBD2 (7 bases). There are 16 residues in the CDR3. The V end lost 0 bases, the J end lost 7 bases, and 16 bases lay between the germline ends. The germline gives CDR1 LGHNA, CDR2 YNFKEQ. The CDR3 loop reads CASSQEGGGAVNEQFF. The CDR3 bases are TGTGCCAGCAGCCAAGAAGGTGGGGGGGCCGTAAATGAGCAGTTCTTC.

Here the CDR3 reads CASSSPSAGYNEQFF. The CDR3 nucleotides are TGTGCCAGCAGCTCGCCCTCGGCCGGCTACAATGAGCAGTTCTTC. The rearrangement joins TRBV7-9 to TRBJ2-1; no clear D. Trimming removed 4 bases at V and 3 bases at J, with 13 bases between. Germline loops: CDR1 SEHNR, CDR2 FQNEAQ (reference sequence). The CDR3 has 15 amino acids.

The chain links TRBV2 to TRBJ2-7, with D perhaps TRBD2 (5 bases). Germline V CDR1 and CDR2: SNHLY, FYNNEI. CDR3 length equals 13 residues. V was pared by 8 bases and J by 9 bases, with 20 bases between. For the CDR3, the DNA is TGTGCCAGCTGGAGCCGGGATGCTATGGGGCAGTACTTC. This sequence encodes CASWSRDAMGQYF.

The CDR3 here is CAIAPRSTDTQYF. CDR3 in DNA: TGTGCCATCGCCCCTAGGAGCACAGATACGCAGTATTTT. V is TRBV10-3 and J is TRBJ2-3; D not resolved. Trimming left V 8 bases short and J 0 bases short, with 9 bases between. Germline V gene data show CDR1 as ENHRY and CDR2 as SYGVKD. This CDR3 is built from 13 residues.

The rearrangement uses TRBV7-3 and TRBJ1-6; maybe TRBD1 (5 bases). The CDR3 length is 16 residues. The germline V gene has CDR1 SGHTA and CDR2 FQGTGA. Trimming removed 0 bases at V and 9 bases at J, with 15 bases between. The chain's CDR3 is CASSLTWQGRISPLHF. CDR3 bases: TGTGCCAGCAGCTTAACTTGGCAGGGCCGAATTTCACCCCTCCACTTT.

This chain uses TRBV30 with TRBJ2-1; D is undetermined. The germline gives CDR1 GTSNPN, CDR2 SVGIG (reference sequence). The CDR3 covers 13 residues. Trimming stripped 0 bases from V and 4 bases from J, with 7 bases between. For the CDR3, the DNA is TGTGCCTGGAGTGTTATACTGTACAATGAGCAGTTCTTC. Amino acid sequence: CAWSVILYNEQFF.

The chain links TRBV4-1 to TRBJ1-2, with D unresolved. The V gene lost 3 bases and the J gene lost 8 bases, with 13 bases spanning the gap. This CDR3 has 13 residues. Germline values: CDR1 MGHRA, CDR2 YSYEKL. Here the CDR3 reads CASSHEVGYGYTF. DNA for the CDR3: TGCGCCAGCAGCCACGAGGTCGGGTACGGCTACACCTTC.

The chain links TRBV10-1 to TRBJ2-1; TRBD1 matches 9 bases. Germline V gives CDR1 WNHNN, CDR2 SYGVQD (reference sequence). V lost 8 bases, J lost 7 bases, and 9 bases stayed unmatched. The CDR3 totals 14 residues. The DNA for the CDR3 is TGCGCCAGCGCAGGACAGGGGATGCGGAATGAGCAGTTCTTC. It encodes CASAGQGMRNEQFF.

The V and J genes are TRBV12-5 and TRBJ1-1; possibly TRBD1 for D (5 bases). V dropped 6 bases and J dropped 7 bases, with 15 bases sitting between them. CDR1 and CDR2 (germline): LGHNT, FRNRAP. This CDR3 is built from 13 residues. This CDR3 is CASGPSAGLEAFF. The CDR3 nucleotides are TGTGCTAGTGGCCCATCTGCGGGGCTTGAAGCTTTCTTT.

The chain is built from TRBV2 and TRBJ2-7; D not resolved. V gave up 2 bases and J gave up 0 bases, with 14 bases separating them. CDR3 length equals 16 residues. From germline, CDR1 is SNHLY and CDR2 FYNNEI. CDR3 DNA sequence: TGTGCCAGCAGTGAAAAATTTAAGGGCAGCTCCTACGAGCAGTACTTC. It is translated as CASSEKFKGSSYEQYF.

The V and J genes are TRBV9 and TRBJ1-3; D call uncertain. The CDR3 has 15 residues. Trimming pared 2 bases from V and 4 bases from J, leaving 13 bases between. Germline CDR1 is SGDLS and CDR2 is YYNGEE. The CDR3 sequence is CASSVSSRSGNTIYF. CDR3 sequence (DNA): TGTGCCAGCAGCGTGAGCTCCCGCTCAGGAAACACCATATATTTT.

CDR3 region: CASSQGLEYQETQYF. In DNA, the CDR3 is TGTGCCAGCAGTCAGGGACTAGAGTACCAAGAGACCCAGTACTTC. The rearrangement uses TRBV6-5 and TRBJ2-5; TRBD2 matches 8 bases. This CDR3 is built from 15 residues. Per the germline V gene, CDR1 is MNHEY and CDR2 is SVGAGI. The J segment lost 0 bases and the V segment lost 5 bases, leaving 5 bases of the junction unmatched.

The J gene is TRBJ1-1, the V gene TRBV27, with D perhaps matching TRBD1 (5 bases). This CDR3 spans 14 amino acids. Germline V lookup: CDR1 MNHEY, CDR2 SMNVEV (reference sequence). V dropped 5 bases and J dropped 4 bases, with 14 bases sitting between them. This CDR3 reads CASSIAGTLTEAFF. CDR3 nucleotides: TGTGCCAGCAGTATCGCAGGGACTCTCACTGAAGCTTTCTTT.

The V gene is TRBV2, the J gene TRBJ2-4; possibly TRBD1 or TRBD2 for D (5 bases each). The CDR3 length is 10 residues. Looked up from germline, CDR1 is SNHLY and CDR2 is FYNNEI. V shed 8 bases and J shed 12 bases, with 11 bases lying between them. DNA for the CDR3: TGTGCCAGCGGGGCTAGCCCTCAGTACTTC. The encoded protein is CASGASPQYF.

The chain links TRBV28 to TRBJ1-5, with 9 bases matching TRBD1. Losses at the gene ends were 4 bases for V and 4 bases for J; bases not matched to a gene: 11. Germline V gives CDR1 MDHEN, CDR2 SYDVKM. The CDR3 runs to 17 residues. The CDR3 nucleotides are TGTGCCAGCAGTTCGCCTAAGGGACAGGGCCCTAATCAGCCCCAGCATTTT. It translates to CASSSPKGQGPNQPQHF.

The chain has TRBV19 and TRBJ2-1; 9 positions match TRBD1. The junction had 4 bases not matched to a gene; V was cut back by 4 bases and J by 3 bases. CDR3 length: 15 residues. Germline values: CDR1 LNHDA, CDR2 SQIVND (reference sequence). CDR3 coding DNA: TGTGCCAGTAGTACCGGGACAGGGTACTACAATGAGCAGTTCTTC. Its protein is CASSTGTGYYNEQFF.

This CDR3 is CASSWGQSLTGELFF. In nucleotides, the CDR3 is TGTGCCAGCAGCTGGGGACAGAGCCTCACCGGGGAGCTGTTTTTT. J is TRBJ2-2 and V is TRBV5-8, with 7 bases aligning to TRBD1. The CDR3 sequence is 15 residues long. V lost 3 bases, J lost 4 bases, and 6 bases stayed unmatched. The germline V gene has CDR1 SGHTS and CDR2 YDEGEE.

This chain connects TRBV27 to TRBJ2-7; D is unresolved. Germline lookup yields CDR1 MNHEY and CDR2 SMNVEV (reference sequence). The CDR3 consists of 12 residues. V gave up 6 bases and J gave up 2 bases, with 8 bases separating them. The CDR3 loop is CASRGSTYEQYF. The CDR3 nucleotides read TGTGCCAGCAGAGGCAGCACCTACGAGCAGTACTTC.

The chain has TRBV9 and TRBJ1-1; 7 bases map to TRBD1. Looked up from germline, CDR1 is SGDLS and CDR2 is YYNGEE. V shed 4 bases, J shed 4 bases, and the junction held 7 bases outside the gene matches. This CDR3 is built from 14 residues. This CDR3 is CASSMWDRPTEAFF. DNA for the CDR3: TGTGCCAGCAGCATGTGGGACAGACCCACTGAAGCTTTCTTT. Full variable domain (missing parts from reference TRBV9 and TRBJ1-1): DSGVTQTPKHLITATGQRVTLRCSPRSGDLSVYWYQQSLDQGLQFLIQYYNGEERAKGNILERFSAQQFPDLHSELNLSSLELGDSALYFCASSMWDRPTEAFFGQGTRLTVV.

This clone was counted a single time. The gene calls are TRBV27 and TRBJ2-5, with TRBD1 matching 7 bases. The tail of the sequence fits TRBJ2-7 better, so the J call may be wrong. In germline, CDR1 is MNHEY, CDR2 SMNVEV (reference sequence). The CDR3 spans 13 residues. Here the CDR3 DNA reads TGTGCCAGCAGTCCGACAGGGTACTACGAGCAGTACTTC. Its protein is CASSPTGYYEQYF.

The gene calls are TRBV4-1 and TRBJ2-5; perhaps TRBD1 as D (6 bases). CDR3 length: 15 amino acids. Deletions cut 1 base from V and 2 bases from J, with 11 bases between. From germline, CDR1 is MGHRA and CDR2 YSYEKL. CDR3 sequence: CASSQVLGTQETQYF. The CDR3 DNA reads as TGCGCCAGCAGCCAAGTTTTGGGGACACAAGAGACCCAGTACTTC.

V usage is TRBV2 and J usage is TRBJ2-5, with 9 nucleotides matching TRBD2. The CDR3 loop spans 15 amino acids. The J segment lost 1 base and the V segment lost 4 bases, leaving 4 bases of the junction unmatched. The germline V gene has CDR1 SNHLY and CDR2 FYNNEI. CDR3 amino acids: CASSAGTSSQETQYF. The DNA for the CDR3 is TGTGCCAGCAGTGCCGGGACTAGCAGCCAAGAGACCCAGTACTTC.